The sequence of this T cell receptor (beta chain) was determined in a study of cytomegalovirus exposure and HLA in healthy donors. Regarding the study as a whole: Researchers reported from a later analysis that most CMV-associated TCR beta chains appeared HLA-restricted.

Regarding this clone: Its antigen is not known.

Germline lookup yields CDR1 LGHNT and CDR2 FRNRAP. The V and J ends lost 1 base and 7 bases, in that order; junction bases with no gene match: 4. This CDR3 region has 15 residues. Primers included in the PCR were 60 Vbeta and 13 Jbeta primers. Measured with immunoSEQ multiplex PCR; TCRdb has only the in-frame clones, and not every one. There are around 130,000 clones in the sample; approximately 80% occur only once, and roughly 1.5% lies in the top ten. Sequencing used PBMCs. The receptor comes from a woman aged 18-30 years in good health and CMV-seronegative. V is TRBV12-5 and J is TRBJ2-3, with TRBD2 matching over 11 bases. The CDR3 is CASGLGLAGSNTQYF. In nucleotides, the CDR3 is TGTGCTAGTGGTTTGGGACTAGCGGGATCGAATACGCAGTATTTT. Looking up the rest from reference TRBV12-5 and TRBJ2-3 gives the full variable domain: DARVTQTPRHKVTEMGQEVTMRCQPILGHNTVFWYRQTMMQGLELLAYFRNRAPLDDSGMPKDRFSAEMPDATLATLKIQPSEPRDSAVYFCASGLGLAGSNTQYFGPGTRLTVL.